This T cell receptor beta chain derives from a study of chemoradiotherapy in HPV16-positive cancers. Assay used: immunoSEQ multiplex PCR; TCRdb lists only in-frame clones, some missing. In the table there are roughly 34,000 clones, about 88% of which are singletons. V was shortened by 10 bases and J by 1 base, with 13 bases between the two germline ends. CDR1 and CDR2 (germline): LNHNV, YYDKDF (reference sequence). CDR3 length: 13 residues. This rearrangement joins TRBV15 to TRBJ1-1; TRBD1 is a possible D gene (6 bases). This TCR came from a human donor with HPV-associated anogenital cancer. The sample consisted of blood, taken from a patient who underwent chemoradiotherapy. CDR3 protein: CARTVAKNTEAFF. CDR3 sequence (DNA): TGTGCCAGGACAGTGGCGAAGAACACTGAAGCTTTCTTT. Full variable domain (rest looked up from reference TRBV15 and TRBJ1-1): DAMVIQNPRYQVTQFGKPVTLSCSQTLNHNVMYWYQQKSSQAPKLLFHYYDKDFNNEADTPDNFQSRRPNTSFCFLDIRSPGLGDTAMYLCARTVAKNTEAFFGQGTRLTVV.